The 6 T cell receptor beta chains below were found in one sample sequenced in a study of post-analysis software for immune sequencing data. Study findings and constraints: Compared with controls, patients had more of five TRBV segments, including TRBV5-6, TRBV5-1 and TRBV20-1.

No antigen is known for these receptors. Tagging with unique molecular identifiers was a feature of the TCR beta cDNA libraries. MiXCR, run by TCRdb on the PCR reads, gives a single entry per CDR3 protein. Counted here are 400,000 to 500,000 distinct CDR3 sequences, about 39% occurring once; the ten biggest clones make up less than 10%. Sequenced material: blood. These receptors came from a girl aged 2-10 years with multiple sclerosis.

The CDR3 loop is CASSREQGIATDTQYF. CDR3 nucleotides: TGTGCCAGCAGCCGAGAGCAAGGGATCGCCACAGATACGCAGTATTTT. V usage is TRBV11-1 and J usage is TRBJ2-3; the D is unclear. V shed 5 bases and J shed 2 bases, with 17 bases lying between them. The CDR3 contains 16 residues. Germline CDR1 reads SGHAT; CDR2 reads FQDESV (reference sequence).

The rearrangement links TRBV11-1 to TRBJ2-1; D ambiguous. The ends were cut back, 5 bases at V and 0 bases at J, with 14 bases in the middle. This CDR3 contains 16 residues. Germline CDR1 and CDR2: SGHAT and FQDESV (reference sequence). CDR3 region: CASSLKLSNSYNEQFF. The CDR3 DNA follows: TGTGCCAGCAGCCTTAAACTGAGTAACTCCTACAATGAGCAGTTCTTC.

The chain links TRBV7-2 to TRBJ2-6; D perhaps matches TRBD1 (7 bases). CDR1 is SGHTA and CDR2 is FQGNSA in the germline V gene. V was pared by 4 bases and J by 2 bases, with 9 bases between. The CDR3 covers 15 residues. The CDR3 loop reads CASSSGGPGANVLTF. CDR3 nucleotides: TGTGCCAGCAGCTCAGGGGGGCCTGGGGCCAACGTCCTGACTTTC.

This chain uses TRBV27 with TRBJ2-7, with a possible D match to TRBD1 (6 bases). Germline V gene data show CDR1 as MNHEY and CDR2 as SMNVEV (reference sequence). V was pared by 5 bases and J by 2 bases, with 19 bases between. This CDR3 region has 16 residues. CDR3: CASSPLGADRPYEQYF. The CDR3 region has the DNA TGTGCCAGCAGTCCTTTAGGCGCGGACAGACCCTACGAGCAGTACTTC.

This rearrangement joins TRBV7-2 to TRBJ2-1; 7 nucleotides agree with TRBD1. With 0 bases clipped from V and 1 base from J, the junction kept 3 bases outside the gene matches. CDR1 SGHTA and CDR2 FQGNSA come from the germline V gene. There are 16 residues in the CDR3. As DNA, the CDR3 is TGTGCCAGCAGCTTAGCTACAGGGGTTTCCTACAATGAGCAGTTCTTC. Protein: CASSLATGVSYNEQFF.

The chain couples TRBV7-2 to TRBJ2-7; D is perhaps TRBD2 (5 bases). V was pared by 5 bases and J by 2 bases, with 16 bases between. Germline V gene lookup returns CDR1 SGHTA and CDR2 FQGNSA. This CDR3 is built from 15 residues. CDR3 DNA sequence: TGTGCCAGCAGCCTCCGACGAGGGCGCGCCTACGAGCAGTACTTC. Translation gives CASSLRRGRAYEQYF.